The T cell receptor beta chain under discussion was sequenced for a study of shared clonotypes between healthy human individuals. Study-level information: The plates for each donor numbered three CD4 naive, three CD4 memory, two CD8 naive and one CD8 memory.

General study findings and limits: In general, naive subsets displayed greater estimated richness than memory subsets did. Against clonotypes common to all four donors, non-shared ones had lower generation probabilities.

The germline CDR1 and CDR2 sequences are GTSNPN and SVGIG (reference sequence). The CDR3 sequence is 13 residues long. The V and J ends lost 0 bases and 9 bases respectively, with 15 bases between them. Produced via immunoSEQ multiplex PCR; TCRdb's table is partial and in-frame only. The data show around 2.5 million clones, 80% to 95% seen once. With regard to this clone: Its cognate antigen is unknown.

The sequenced sample was naive CD4+ T cells from PBMCs. Indicated subset: CD45RA+ positively selected. The sequence derives from a man aged 18 to 29 in good health. Some clones in this sample may be carry-over from other donors' samples. J is TRBJ2-7 and V is TRBV30, with D possibly being TRBD1 (6 bases). The CDR3 bases are TGTGCCTGGAGTGTATTTTCGGCAGGGGCGCAGTACTTC. As protein: CAWSVFSAGAQYF.